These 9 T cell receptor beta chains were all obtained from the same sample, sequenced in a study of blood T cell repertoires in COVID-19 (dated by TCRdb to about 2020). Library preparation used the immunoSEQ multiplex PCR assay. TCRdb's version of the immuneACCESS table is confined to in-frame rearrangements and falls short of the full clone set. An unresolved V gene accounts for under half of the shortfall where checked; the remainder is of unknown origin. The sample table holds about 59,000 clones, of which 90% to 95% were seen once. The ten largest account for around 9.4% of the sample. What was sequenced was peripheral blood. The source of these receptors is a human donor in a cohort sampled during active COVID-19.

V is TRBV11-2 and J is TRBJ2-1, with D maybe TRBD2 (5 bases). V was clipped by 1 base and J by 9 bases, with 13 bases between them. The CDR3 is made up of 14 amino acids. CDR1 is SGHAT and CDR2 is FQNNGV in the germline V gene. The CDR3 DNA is TGTGCCAGCAGCTTAGTCGTTCGGGGAGCTGAGCAGTTCTTC. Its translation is CASSLVVRGAEQFF.

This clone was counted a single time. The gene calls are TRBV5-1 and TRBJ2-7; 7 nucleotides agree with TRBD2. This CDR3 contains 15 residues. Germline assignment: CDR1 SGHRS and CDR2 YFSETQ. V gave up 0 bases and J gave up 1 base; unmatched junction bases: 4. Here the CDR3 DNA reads TGCGCCAGCAGCTTGGTTGTAGCGGGTTCCTACGAGCAGTACTTC. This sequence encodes CASSLVVAGSYEQYF.

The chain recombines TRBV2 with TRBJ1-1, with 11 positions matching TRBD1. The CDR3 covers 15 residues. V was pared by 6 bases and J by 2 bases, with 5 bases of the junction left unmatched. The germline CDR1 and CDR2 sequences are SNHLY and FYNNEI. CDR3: CASSGGTGGNTEAFF. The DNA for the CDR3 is TGTGCCAGCAGCGGTGGGACAGGGGGTAACACTGAAGCTTTCTTT.

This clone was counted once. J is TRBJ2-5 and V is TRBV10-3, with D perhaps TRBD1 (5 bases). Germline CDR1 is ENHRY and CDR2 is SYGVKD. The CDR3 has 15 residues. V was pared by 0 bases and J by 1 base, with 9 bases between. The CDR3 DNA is TGTGCCATCAGTGAGTCGATCAGGGCCCAAGAGACCCAGTACTTC. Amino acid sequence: CAISESIRAQETQYF.

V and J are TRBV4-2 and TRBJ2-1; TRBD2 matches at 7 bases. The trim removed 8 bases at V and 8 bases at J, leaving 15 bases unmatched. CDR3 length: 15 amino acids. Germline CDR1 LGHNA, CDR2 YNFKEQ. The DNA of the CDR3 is TGTGCCAGCCTTGGTCGGAGGGGAGGGACGGATGAGCAGTTCTTC. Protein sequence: CASLGRRGGTDEQFF.

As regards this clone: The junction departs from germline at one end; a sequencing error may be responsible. CDR3 sequence: CARSLGGGRNEQYF. CDR3 nucleotides: TGCGCCCGCAGCCTGGGGGGGGGCCGGAACGAGCAGTACTTC. The chain combines TRBV5-1 with TRBJ2-7; TRBD2 might be the D (7 bases). The CDR3 length is 14 residues. In germline, CDR1 is SGHRS, CDR2 YFSETQ.

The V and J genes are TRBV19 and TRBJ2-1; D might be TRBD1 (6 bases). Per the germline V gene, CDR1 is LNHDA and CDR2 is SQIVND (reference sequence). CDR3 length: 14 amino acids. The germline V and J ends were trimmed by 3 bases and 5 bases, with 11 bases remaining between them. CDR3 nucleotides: TGTGCCAGTAGTATCCAGGGGCCCGACAATGAGCAGTTCTTC. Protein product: CASSIQGPDNEQFF.

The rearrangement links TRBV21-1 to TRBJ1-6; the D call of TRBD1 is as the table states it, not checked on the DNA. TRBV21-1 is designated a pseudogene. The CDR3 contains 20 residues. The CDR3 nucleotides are TGTGCCAGCAGCAAAAGGGGCGGGACAGGGACAGGGATATCGGATTCACCCCTCCACTTT. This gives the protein CASSKRGGTGTGISDSPLHF.

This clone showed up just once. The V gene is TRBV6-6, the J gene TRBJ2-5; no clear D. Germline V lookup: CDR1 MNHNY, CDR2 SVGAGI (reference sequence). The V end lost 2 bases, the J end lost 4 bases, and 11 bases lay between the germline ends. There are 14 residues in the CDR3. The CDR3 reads CASSYPTVGETQYF. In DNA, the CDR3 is TGTGCCAGCAGTTACCCCACAGTGGGAGAGACCCAGTACTTC.